The sequence of this T cell receptor beta chain was determined in a study of T cell changes during pregnancy in multiple sclerosis. The assay was immunoSEQ multiplex PCR, and TCRdb's table has in-frame clones only and misses some. Of about 56,000 clones listed, more than 85% were seen once; the top ten hold around 0.4%. The CDR3 extends over 14 amino acids. Per the germline V gene, CDR1 is MNHNS and CDR2 is SASEGT. V dropped 4 bases and J dropped 5 bases, with 14 bases sitting between them. The TCR sequence derives from a female donor with multiple sclerosis, enrolled in a pregnancy study. The sequences come from CD4+ T cells from peripheral blood mononuclear cells, collected in the third trimester of pregnancy. V and J are TRBV6-1 and TRBJ2-5, with D perhaps matching TRBD2 (5 bases). The CDR3 loop is CASSVLRRGETQYF. CDR3 DNA sequence: TGTGCCAGCAGTGTACTCAGGCGCGGGGAGACCCAGTACTTC.